This TCR beta chain is from a study of cytotoxic CD8 clonotypes in ibrutinib-treated CLL. Study at large: IGHV unmutated 17 to 18; relapsed/refractory 11 to 12; treatment-naive more than 14. Following treatment for a median roughly 12 months, range 6 to 36, response samples were then taken.

After removal of 1 base from V and 4 bases from J, the junction contained 9 bases not matched to a gene. This CDR3 comprises 16 residues. From germline, CDR1 is SGHRS and CDR2 YFSETQ. The table came from immunoSEQ multiplex PCR; TCRdb's copy has only in-frame clones and leaves some out. The profile shows roughly 330,000 clones, under 70% of them singletons. The specimen was PBMCs, collected after 36 months of ibrutinib treatment. This clonotype was obtained from a human donor with chronic lymphocytic leukemia. This chain uses TRBV5-1 with TRBJ2-3; 7 bases match TRBD2. CDR3 DNA sequence: TGCGCCAGCAGCTTGCCCAGCGGGGTTCCACCAGATACGCAGTATTTT. It is translated as CASSLPSGVPPDTQYF. The full variable domain, completed using reference TRBV5-1 and TRBJ2-3, is KAGVTQTPRYLIKTRGQQVTLSCSPISGHRSVSWYQQTPGQGLQFLFEYFSETQRNKGNFPGRFSGRQFSNSRSEMNVSTLELGDSALYLCASSLPSGVPPDTQYFGPGTRLTVL.